These 22 T cell receptor beta chains came from one sample sequenced in a study of T cell repertoires in cytomegalovirus infection. No cognate antigen is known for these TCRs. MiXCR, applied by TCRdb to the reads, yields one record per CDR3 protein. The data contain about 920,000 distinct CDR3 sequences, less than 40% of them singletons. This specimen consisted of cultured CD8+ T cells from PBMCs, obtained from culture after CMV antigen stimulation. The receptors shown here come from a human donor in good health (CMV status not recorded). Some clones in this sample may be carry-over from other donors' samples.

In its sample, this clonotype was seen many times. The genes are TRBV12-3 or TRBV12-4 and TRBJ2-1; no reliable D call. The CDR3 runs to 10 residues. V was trimmed by 8 bases and J by 7 bases, leaving 6 bases between them. The CDR3 nucleotides are TGTGCCAGCTCAAAGAATGAGCAGTTCTTC. It codes for CASSKNEQFF.

The rearrangement links TRBV7-9 to TRBJ2-3; D not resolved. Deletions cut 5 bases from V and 2 bases from J, with 20 bases between. CDR3 length equals 17 residues. In germline, CDR1 is SEHNR, CDR2 FQNEAQ (reference sequence). The CDR3 bases are TGTGCCAGCAGCCCGGACCCCATCGAGACCAACACAGATACGCAGTATTTT. It codes for CASSPDPIETNTDTQYF.

The rearrangement uses TRBV7-9 and TRBJ2-5; 10 positions agree with TRBD2. CDR3 size: 16 residues. V trimming: 5 bases; J trimming: 5 bases; junction bases outside the gene matches: 11. From germline, CDR1 is SEHNR and CDR2 FQNEAQ (reference sequence). In nucleotides, the CDR3 is TGTGCCAGCAGCCACTCCTCCTGGGGACTAGCGGAGACCCAGTACTTC. Its protein is CASSHSSWGLAETQYF.

A single count supports this clonotype. Possible read error: a much larger clone is one base away. This chain links TRBV7-6 with TRBJ1-6; possibly TRBD1 for D (6 bases). CDR1 is SGHVS and CDR2 is FNYEAQ in the germline V gene. This CDR3 has 15 residues. CDR3 loop: CANSLEWTVNSPLHF. The CDR3 DNA is TGTGCCAACAGCTTAGAATGGACAGTTAATTCACCCCTCCACTTT.

This clonotype was observed many times. The rearrangement joins TRBV5-4 to TRBJ2-5; the match to TRBD1 covers 10 bases. Trimming took 1 base from V and 2 from J; bases not matched to a gene: 5. CDR3 length: 16 amino acids. Germline CDR1 is SGHNT and CDR2 is YYREEE (reference sequence). CDR3 protein: CASSLKGQGIQETQYF. Written as DNA, the CDR3 is TGTGCCAGCAGCTTGAAGGGACAGGGGATACAAGAGACCCAGTACTTC.

This clonotype showed up just a few times. The chain uses TRBV9 and TRBJ2-3, with D uncertain. The CDR3 sequence is 16 residues long. Per germline, CDR1 SGDLS and CDR2 YYNGEE. Trimming cost V 0 bases and J 6 bases, with 17 bases left between them. CDR3 region: CASSVEGSVFADTQYF. CDR3 nucleotides: TGTGCCAGCAGCGTAGAAGGGTCGGTGTTTGCGGATACGCAGTATTTT.

This clonotype has just a few counts. This chain links TRBV7-3 with TRBJ2-3; a weak D match, TRBD1 (6 bases). Trimming took off 1 base at V and 1 base at J, with 9 bases between the two ends. The germline V gene encodes CDR1 SGHTA and CDR2 FQGTGA. The CDR3 has 15 residues. DNA for the CDR3: TGTGCCAGCAGCTTAAGGGACATACGCACAGATACGCAGTATTTT. Translated: CASSLRDIRTDTQYF.

This clonotype was observed a few times. This sequence joins TRBV9 and TRBJ2-2; D is possibly TRBD2 (7 bases). This CDR3 has 17 residues. V was shortened by 2 bases and J by 0 bases, with 14 bases between the two germline ends. Germline V gene sequence: CDR1 SGDLS, CDR2 YYNGEE. The CDR3 is CASSVVGGGPNTGELFF. CDR3 DNA: TGTGCCAGCAGCGTCGTAGGCGGGGGCCCGAACACCGGGGAGCTGTTTTTT.

This clonotype turned up a few times. The chain has TRBV20-1 and TRBJ2-3, with TRBD2 matching over 13 bases. The J segment lost 4 bases and the V segment lost 1 base, leaving 5 bases of the junction unmatched. Germline CDR1 DFQATT, CDR2 SNEGSKA (reference sequence). The CDR3 sequence is 16 residues long. The CDR3 bases are TGCAGTGCTAGAGTGACTAGCGGGGGGTGGGCAGATACGCAGTATTTT. This codes for CSARVTSGGWADTQYF.

In this sample, this clonotype turned up many times. The gene calls are TRBV6-2 or TRBV6-3 and TRBJ1-1; D is ambiguous. The CDR3 sequence is 13 residues long. Germline CDR1 MNHEY, CDR2 SVGEGT. V lost 6 bases and J lost 1, with 9 bases in between. The CDR3 reads CASRFVGNTEAFF. CDR3 DNA sequence: TGTGCCAGCAGGTTTGTGGGGAACACTGAAGCTTTCTTT.

As for this clonotype: Possible read error: a much larger clone is one base away. The chain couples TRBV5-6 to TRBJ2-6; D perhaps matches TRBD2 (6 bases). Germline values: CDR1 SGHDT, CDR2 YYEEEE. There are 14 residues in the CDR3. The ends were cut back, 4 bases at V and 2 bases at J, with 7 bases in the middle. The CDR3 protein is CASSRGAGANVLTF. CDR3 DNA sequence: TGTGCCAGCAGCCGCGGGGCTGGGGCCAACGTCCTGACTTTC.

V and J are TRBV6-5 and TRBJ2-7; 9 bases map to TRBD1. Germline V lookup: CDR1 MNHEY, CDR2 SVGAGI. V gave up 6 bases and J gave up 5 bases; unmatched junction bases: 11. The CDR3 length is 15 residues. CDR3 in amino acids: CASRPGQGFFHEQYV. The CDR3 DNA sequence: TGTGCCAGCAGGCCGGGACAGGGTTTTTTCCACGAGCAGTACGTC.

The V gene is TRBV6-2 or TRBV6-3, the J gene TRBJ2-3; D perhaps matches TRBD2 (7 bases). CDR1 is MNHEY and CDR2 is SVGEGT in the germline V gene. CDR3 size: 15 residues. Trimming took off 2 bases at V and 1 base at J, with 10 bases between the two ends. The CDR3 DNA sequence: TGTGCCAGCAGTTACGGGGGGGCACGCACAGATACGCAGTATTTT. It codes for CASSYGGARTDTQYF.

This clonotype has just a few counts. This chain joins TRBV23-1 and TRBJ1-5; perhaps TRBD1 as D (5 bases). TRBV23-1 is recorded as an ORF, its role being uncertain. This CDR3 spans 14 amino acids. Deletions cut 2 bases from V and 9 bases from J, with 14 bases between. For the CDR3, the DNA is TGCGCCAGCAGTCAAGGCGATCGGGGGAGGCCCCAGCATTTT. Its translation is CASSQGDRGRPQHF.

The chain joins TRBV11-2 to TRBJ2-2, with D possibly being TRBD1 or TRBD2 (5 bases each). CDR3 length equals 14 residues. Per the germline V gene, CDR1 is SGHAT and CDR2 is FQNNGV. V lost 5 bases to trimming and J lost 8 bases, with 15 bases between them. The CDR3 loop is CASSPGPIVGELFF. Written as DNA, the CDR3 is TGTGCCAGCAGCCCGGGACCAATTGTTGGGGAGCTGTTTTTT.

The V and J genes are TRBV7-6 and TRBJ2-1; 15 nucleotides align to TRBD2. The V segment lost 4 bases and the J segment 3 bases; nucleotides outside the gene matches: 7. This CDR3 is 18 amino acids long. CDR1 is SGHVS and CDR2 is FNYEAQ in the germline V gene. CDR3 coding DNA: TGTGCCAGCAGCTCCAACGGACTAGCGGGGGGGTACTACAATGAGCAGTTCTTC. Amino acids: CASSSNGLAGGYYNEQFF.

V is TRBV20-1 and J is TRBJ2-5, with D perhaps assigned TRBD1 or TRBD2 (5 bases each). The CDR3 length is 15 residues. Trimming removed 1 base from V and 3 bases from J, with 15 bases in between. The V gene's germline CDR1 is DFQATT and CDR2 SNEGSKA (reference sequence). The CDR3 spells CSARGLAGKKETQYF. DNA of the CDR3: TGCAGTGCTAGAGGCCTAGCAGGGAAGAAAGAGACCCAGTACTTC.

DNA of the CDR3: TGTGCCAGCAGTTACGGTCGTAATCAGCCCCAGTATTTT. It is translated as CASSYGRNQPQYF. V usage is TRBV6-5 and J usage is TRBJ1-5, with unresolved D. Matching the DNA end better, TRBJ2-3 makes the J call doubtful. The CDR3 totals 13 residues. Germline V lookup: CDR1 MNHEY, CDR2 SVGAGI.

This clonotype was counted a few times. The rearrangement uses TRBV4-1 and TRBJ1-6, with 8 bases matching TRBD1. V gave up 3 bases and J gave up 15 bases; unmatched junction bases: 19. This CDR3 contains 17 residues. Germline V lookup: CDR1 MGHRA, CDR2 YSYEKL. The CDR3 loop reads CASSHPTARTGREGLHF. In nucleotides, the CDR3 is TGCGCCAGCAGCCACCCCACGGCGCGGACAGGGCGTGAAGGCCTCCACTTT.

The chain employs TRBV18 and TRBJ2-5; D is possibly TRBD1 (5 bases). This CDR3 is built from 15 residues. V was cut by 3 bases and J by 2 bases, with 13 bases left in between. CDR1 is KGHSH and CDR2 is LQKENI in the germline V gene. CDR3 DNA sequence: TGTGCCAGCTCACCGGGGCAGACTCTACAAGAGACCCAGTACTTC. Translating it yields CASSPGQTLQETQYF.

This clonotype was detected ten times or more. The rearrangement links TRBV7-2 to TRBJ1-2; D may be TRBD1 (6 bases). The CDR3 totals 14 residues. Germline CDR1 SGHTA, CDR2 FQGNSA. Trimming stripped 1 base from V and 4 bases from J, with 10 bases between. The CDR3 protein is CASSLGGGLYGYTF. In DNA, the CDR3 is TGTGCCAGCAGCTTAGGGGGGGGCCTCTATGGCTACACCTTC.

This clonotype was counted between two and nine times. The chain employs TRBV28 and TRBJ2-3; D call uncertain. Germline V gives CDR1 MDHEN, CDR2 SYDVKM. The germline V and J ends were trimmed by 6 bases and 2 bases, with 15 bases remaining between them. The CDR3 contains 15 residues. CDR3 nucleotide sequence: TGTGCCAGCAGCTTAGACTCAATCCCCACAGATACGCAGTATTTT. Translating gives CASSLDSIPTDTQYF.